This entry lists 5 T cell receptor beta chains sequenced from one sample in a study of vaccination effects on CD4 cells after COVID-19. Method: immunoSEQ multiplex PCR; TCRdb's copy keeps in-frame clones and lacks some. The sample consists of under 40,000 clones, around four fifths of them appearing once. Their antigen targets remain unknown. The ViraFEST assay expanded antigen-specific CD4+ T cells with viral peptide pools before sequencing. The authors isolated CD4+ T cells after around nine days of culture. Vaccine recipients, nucleocapsid antibody negative, had no prior SARS-CoV-2 infection. The source was CD4+ T cells from PBMCs cultured with HCoV-OC43 spike peptides, collected before COVID-19 vaccination. Indicated subset: HCoV-OC43 spike overlapping peptide pool stimulation. These receptors were collected from a human donor who received a COVID-19 vaccine.

A single count supports this clone. V gene TRBV4-2 combines with J gene TRBJ2-3; 12 bases are a match to TRBD2. The V and J ends lost 1 base and 3 bases, in that order; junction bases with no gene match: 2. The CDR3 runs 16 residues. Germline V gives CDR1 LGHNA, CDR2 YNFKEQ. The CDR3 spells CASSQGTSGKTDTQYF. The DNA for the CDR3 is TGTGCCAGCAGCCAAGGGACTAGCGGGAAGACAGATACGCAGTATTTT.

This rearrangement joins TRBV5-5 to TRBJ1-1; no clear D. Trimming took 0 bases from V and 0 from J, leaving 9 bases between them. Per germline, CDR1 SGHKS and CDR2 YYEKEE (reference sequence). The CDR3 is made up of 15 amino acids. The CDR3 loop is CASSLDTAVNTEAFF. The CDR3 nucleotides are TGTGCCAGCAGCTTGGACACGGCAGTGAACACTGAAGCTTTCTTT.

This chain connects TRBV28 to TRBJ1-2; 9 bases are a match to TRBD1. The germline gives CDR1 MDHEN, CDR2 SYDVKM. This CDR3 has 14 residues. Trimming at V came to 7 bases and at J to 5 bases, leaving 8 bases not matched to a gene. CDR3 loop: CASTRDRVGYGYTF. The CDR3 DNA reads TGTGCCAGCACTAGGGACAGGGTTGGGTATGGCTACACCTTC.

The V gene is TRBV29-1, the J gene TRBJ2-7; 8 nucleotides agree with TRBD2. The CDR3 has 11 residues. Germline-derived CDR1 and CDR2 are SQVTM and ANQGSEA. The junction had 4 bases not matched to a gene; V was cut back by 6 bases and J by 6 bases. For the CDR3, the DNA is TGCAGCGTCGCCGGGACTAGCGAGCAGTACTTC. Amino acid sequence: CSVAGTSEQYF.

V is TRBV6-1 and J is TRBJ2-2; D is undetermined. CDR1 MNHNS and CDR2 SASEGT come from the germline V gene. CDR3 length equals 16 residues. V lost 2 bases to trimming and J lost 0 bases, with 10 bases between them. The CDR3 protein is CASSEFTLSNTGELFF. The CDR3 DNA sequence: TGTGCCAGCAGTGAATTTACCCTTTCGAACACCGGGGAGCTGTTTTTT.